This entry describes one T cell receptor (beta chain). This entry belongs to a study of blood T cell repertoires in COVID-19. Study-level information: COVID-19 samples, acute and convalescent, were from the United States, Italy and Spain.

Method: immunoSEQ multiplex PCR; TCRdb's copy keeps in-frame clones and lacks some. This table has roughly 150,000 clones, roughly nine tenths appearing once. The J segment lost 5 bases and the V segment lost 5 bases, leaving 3 bases of the junction unmatched. The germline V gene has CDR1 SNHLY and CDR2 FYNNEI. The CDR3 has 13 residues. Specimen: peripheral blood. This TCR came from a woman in her 70s with acute or convalescent COVID-19. The chain combines TRBV2 with TRBJ1-5; TRBD1 agrees at 7 bases. The CDR3 sequence: CASSPDRDQPQHF. CDR3 sequence (DNA): TGTGCCAGCAGTCCAGACAGGGATCAGCCCCAGCATTTT.